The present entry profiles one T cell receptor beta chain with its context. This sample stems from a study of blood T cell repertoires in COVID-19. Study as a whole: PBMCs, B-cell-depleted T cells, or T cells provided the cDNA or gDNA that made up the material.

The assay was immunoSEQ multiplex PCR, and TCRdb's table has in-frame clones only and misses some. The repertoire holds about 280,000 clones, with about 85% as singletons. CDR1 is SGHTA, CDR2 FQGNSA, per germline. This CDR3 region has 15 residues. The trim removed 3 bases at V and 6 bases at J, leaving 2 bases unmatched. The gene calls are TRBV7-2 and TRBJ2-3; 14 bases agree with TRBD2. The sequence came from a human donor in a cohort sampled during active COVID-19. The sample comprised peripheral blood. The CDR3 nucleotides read TGTGCCAGCAGCTTCTGGACTAGCGGGAGGGATACGCAGTATTTT. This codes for CASSFWTSGRDTQYF.